These 9 T cell receptor beta chains were all obtained from the same sample, sequenced in a study of regulatory T cells in long-lasting Graves disease. As for time point: persistent/refractory GD, antithyroid drugs over 5 years with positive TRAb. RNA from PBMCs was the source of the TCR library. Assembly of TCR beta libraries relied on iRepertoire HTBI primers together with Arm-PCR of CDR3 regions. TCRdb fed the multiplex PCR reads into MiXCR, producing one record per CDR3 protein. The sample yields some 280,000 distinct CDR3 sequences, roughly a fifth seen once. The sample consisted of peripheral blood mononuclear cells (PBMCs), taken when the disease was refractory, from a patient treated with antithyroid drugs. The source of these receptors is a female donor with Graves disease.

This clonotype was seen a handful of times. The chain is built from TRBV5-6 and TRBJ2-5; TRBD1 might be the D (5 bases). The length of the CDR3 is 14 residues. The V end lost 4 bases, the J end lost 1 base, and 11 bases lay between the germline ends. Germline CDR1 reads SGHDT; CDR2 reads YYEEEE. The CDR3 DNA is TGTGCCAGCAGCCTGAGACAGCTCCAAGAGACCCAGTACTTC. Protein: CASSLRQLQETQYF.

The chain joins TRBV5-1 to TRBJ1-1; D unclear. The CDR3 has 16 residues. CDR1 and CDR2 from the germline V gene are SGHRS and YFSETQ. The germline V and J ends were trimmed by 7 bases and 1 base, with 20 bases remaining between them. CDR3 sequence reads: CASGKERLKGNTEAFF. The CDR3 nucleotides read TGCGCCAGCGGTAAGGAGAGACTGAAGGGGAACACTGAAGCTTTCTTT.

This clonotype was detected many times. The J gene is TRBJ1-5, the V gene TRBV29-1, with D uncertain. CDR3 length: 12 residues. V was pared by 7 bases and J by 9 bases, with 16 bases between. Germline CDR1 and CDR2: SQVTM and ANQGSEA. The chain's CDR3 is CSAGVGLGPQHF. The CDR3 DNA reads as TGCAGCGCTGGAGTTGGCCTAGGGCCCCAGCATTTT.

This sequence joins TRBV10-3 and TRBJ2-7; D tentatively reads TRBD1 or TRBD2 (5 bases each). The CDR3 runs 18 residues. Looked up from germline, CDR1 is ENHRY and CDR2 is SYGVKD. The ends were cut back, 2 bases at V and 2 bases at J, with 22 bases in the middle. CDR3 region: CAISEVEMNRDGTYEQYF. For the CDR3, the DNA is TGTGCCATCAGTGAGGTGGAGATGAACCGGGACGGTACCTACGAGCAGTACTTC.

V gene TRBV3-1 combines with J gene TRBJ1-4, with TRBD1 matching over 7 bases. Germline CDR1 reads LGHDT; CDR2 reads YNNKEL (reference sequence). With V trimmed by 6 bases and J by 7 bases, 8 bases remained unmatched. The CDR3 is 14 residues long. The CDR3 DNA is TGTGCCAGCAGTTCGACAGGGCGGCGTGAAAAACTGTTTTTT. It specifies CASSSTGRREKLFF.

V gene TRBV29-1 combines with J gene TRBJ1-2; TRBD1 agrees at 9 bases. V was clipped by 5 bases and J by 6 bases; unmatched bases: 4. The CDR3 contains 12 residues. Germline loops: CDR1 SQVTM, CDR2 ANQGSEA. The CDR3 DNA reads as TGCAGCGTTAGGACAGGGGTTCATGGCTACACCTTC. Translated: CSVRTGVHGYTF.

This clonotype was detected ten times or more. The chain is built from TRBV29-1 and TRBJ2-5; a weak D match, TRBD1 (5 bases). CDR1 is SQVTM, CDR2 ANQGSEA, per germline. The CDR3 runs to 12 residues. Deletions cut 7 bases from V and 3 bases from J, with 12 bases between. The CDR3 region has the DNA TGCAGCGCGTCGCTAGGGGAAGAGACCCAGTACTTC. Translating it yields CSASLGEETQYF.

This clonotype occurred a few times. The chain links TRBV29-1 to TRBJ2-2, with no clear D. The germline V gene has CDR1 SQVTM and CDR2 ANQGSEA. The CDR3 spans 14 residues. V lost 4 bases to trimming and J lost 3 bases, with 12 bases between them. CDR3 bases: TGCAGCGTTGTTGGTCATCCAGACACCGGGGAGCTGTTTTTT. It encodes CSVVGHPDTGELFF.

The rearrangement uses TRBV6-4 and TRBJ2-5; 7 bases match TRBD1. Germline trimming cut 6 bases from V and 2 bases from J; bases unmatched to any gene: 3. CDR1 and CDR2 (germline): MRHNA, SNTAGT. This CDR3 has 13 amino acids. The CDR3 coding sequence is TGTGCCAGCAGGCCACAGGGGCAAGAGACCCAGTACTTC. Translation: CASRPQGQETQYF.